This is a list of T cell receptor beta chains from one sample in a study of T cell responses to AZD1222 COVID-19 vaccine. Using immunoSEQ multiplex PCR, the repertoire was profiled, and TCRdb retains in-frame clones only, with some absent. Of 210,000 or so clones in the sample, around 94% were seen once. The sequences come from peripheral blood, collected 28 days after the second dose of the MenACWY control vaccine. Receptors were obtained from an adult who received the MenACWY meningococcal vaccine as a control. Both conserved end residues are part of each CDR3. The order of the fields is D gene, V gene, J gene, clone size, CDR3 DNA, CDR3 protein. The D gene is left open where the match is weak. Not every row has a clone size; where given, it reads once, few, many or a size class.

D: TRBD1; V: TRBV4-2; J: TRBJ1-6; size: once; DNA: TGTGCCAGCAGCCAAGAGGGGACAGCTAATTCACCCCTCCACTTT; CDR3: CASSQEGTANSPLHF
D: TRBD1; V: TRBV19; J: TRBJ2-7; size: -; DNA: TGTGCCAGTAGTCACTCAGGGGGCTCGGCCTACGAGCAGTACTTC; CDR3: CASSHSGGSAYEQYF
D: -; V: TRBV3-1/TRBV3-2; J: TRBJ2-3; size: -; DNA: TGTGCCAGCAGCCAAGACCCCCCCACAGGGCACACTAGCACAGATACGCAGTATTTT; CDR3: CASSQDPPTGHTSTDTQYF
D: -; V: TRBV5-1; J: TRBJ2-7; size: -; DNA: TGCGCCAGCAGCTTGGGACGTAGCTCCTACGAGCAGTACTTC; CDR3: CASSLGRSSYEQYF
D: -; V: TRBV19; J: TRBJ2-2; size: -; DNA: TGTGCCAGTAGTATCTTAAGCGGGAACACCGGGGAGCTGTTTTTT; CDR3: CASSILSGNTGELFF
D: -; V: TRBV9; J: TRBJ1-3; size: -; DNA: TGTGCCAGCAGCGTAGTTGACACTGGAAACACCATATATTTT; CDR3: CASSVVDTGNTIYF
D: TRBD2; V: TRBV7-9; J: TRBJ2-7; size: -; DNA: TGTGCCAGCAGCTTAGATATAGCGGGAGGGCCCTACGAGCAGTACTTC; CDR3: CASSLDIAGGPYEQYF
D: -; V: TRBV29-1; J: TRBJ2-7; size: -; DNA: TGCAGCGTTGAAGATATAGCAGGGGTAGGGGGATCCTACGAGCAGTACTTC; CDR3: CSVEDIAGVGGSYEQYF
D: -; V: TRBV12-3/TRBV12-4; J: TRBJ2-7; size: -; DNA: TGTGCCAGCAGTGAAGCGTTCTACGAGCAGTACTTC; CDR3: CASSEAFYEQYF
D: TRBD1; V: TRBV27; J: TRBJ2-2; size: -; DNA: TGTGCCAGCAGTTTAGGACAGGGAGGCGGGGAGCTGTTTTTT; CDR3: CASSLGQGGGELFF
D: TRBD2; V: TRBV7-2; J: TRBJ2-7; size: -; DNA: TGTGCCAGCAGGGGGAGTAACCAAGCGGGAGCTTCTGCCTACGAGCAGTACTTC; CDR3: CASRGSNQAGASAYEQYF
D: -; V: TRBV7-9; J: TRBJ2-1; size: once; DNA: TGTGCCAGCAGCTTAGTAATTTTTGAGCAGTTCTTC; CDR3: CASSLVIFEQFF
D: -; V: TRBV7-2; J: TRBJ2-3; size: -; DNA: TGTGCCAGCAGCCCACCGGGGCGGCGCATGGATACGCAGTATTTT; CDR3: CASSPPGRRMDTQYF
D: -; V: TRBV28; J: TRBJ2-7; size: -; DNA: TGTGCCAGCAGTTCGGAGCTCTACGAGCAGTACTTC; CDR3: CASSSELYEQYF
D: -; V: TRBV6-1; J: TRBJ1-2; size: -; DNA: TGTGCCAGCAGTGAAAGACGGACAGCCCAAGGCTATGGCTACACCTTC; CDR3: CASSERRTAQGYGYTF
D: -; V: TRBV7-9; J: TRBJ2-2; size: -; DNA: TGTGCCAGCAGCCTTGGGGCCACCGGGGAGCTGTTTTTT; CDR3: CASSLGATGELFF
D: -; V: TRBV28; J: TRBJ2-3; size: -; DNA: TGTGCCAGCAGTCCTTTGGAAGACCTTAGCACAGATACGCAGTATTTT; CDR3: CASSPLEDLSTDTQYF
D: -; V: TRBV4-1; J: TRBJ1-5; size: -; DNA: TGCGCCAGCAGCCAATCCTTATCCCTTAGCAATCAGCCCCAGCATTTT; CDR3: CASSQSLSLSNQPQHF
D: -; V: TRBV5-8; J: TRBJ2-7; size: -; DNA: TGTGCCAGCAGCAAGAAGTGGGAGCAGTACTTC; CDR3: CASSKKWEQYF
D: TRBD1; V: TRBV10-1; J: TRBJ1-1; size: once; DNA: TGCGCCAGCTCCGGACAGGGCGTCTACAGTAGGGCTTTCTTT; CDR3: CASSGQGVYSRAFF
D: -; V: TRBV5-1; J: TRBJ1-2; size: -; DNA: TGCGCCAGCAGCTTGGAGGTCGGGGGAAATGGCTACACCTTC; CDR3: CASSLEVGGNGYTF
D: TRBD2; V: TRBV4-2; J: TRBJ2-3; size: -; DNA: TGTGCCAGCAGCCAAAGAGCACTAGCGGCAGGCACAGATACGCAGTATTTT; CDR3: CASSQRALAAGTDTQYF
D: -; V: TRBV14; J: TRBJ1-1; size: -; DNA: TGTGCCAGCAGCCAAGATATGACTCCGGGGGCTGAAGCTTTCTTT; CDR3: CASSQDMTPGAEAFF
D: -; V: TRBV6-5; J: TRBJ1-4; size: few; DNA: TGTGCCAGCAGTTACGGGGGGGCTGTCGGAAAACTGTTTTTT; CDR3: CASSYGGAVGKLFF
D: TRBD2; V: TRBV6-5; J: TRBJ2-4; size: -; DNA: TGTGCCAGCAGTTACTCCCGGCTAGCGGGAAACATTCAGTACTTC; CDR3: CASSYSRLAGNIQYF
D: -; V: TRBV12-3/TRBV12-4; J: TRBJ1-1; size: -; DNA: TGTGCCAGCAGCCCCGGCACTGAAGCTTTCTTT; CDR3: CASSPGTEAFF
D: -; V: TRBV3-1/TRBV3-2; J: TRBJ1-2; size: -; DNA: TGTGCCAGCAGCCAAGACTTCCGAAACTATGGCTACACCTTC; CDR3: CASSQDFRNYGYTF
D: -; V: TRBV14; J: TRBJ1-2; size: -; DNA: TGTGCCAGCAGCTCAGGACTGTCCTATGGCTACACCTTC; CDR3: CASSSGLSYGYTF
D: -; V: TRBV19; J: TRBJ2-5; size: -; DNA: TGTGCCAGTAGTATTGGGGAGAACCAAGAGACCCAGTACTTC; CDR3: CASSIGENQETQYF
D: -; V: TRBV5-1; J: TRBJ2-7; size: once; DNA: TGCGCCAGCAGCCCAAAACTCCTGCTTGGCGCTGCCTACGAGCAGTACTTC; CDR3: CASSPKLLLGAAYEQYF
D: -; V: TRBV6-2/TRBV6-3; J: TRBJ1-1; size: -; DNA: TGTGCCAGCAGTTTCAGGGACGAAGCTTTCTTT; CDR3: CASSFRDEAFF
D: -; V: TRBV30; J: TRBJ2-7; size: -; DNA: TGTGCCTGGATCAGGGGCTACGAGCAGTACTTC; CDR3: CAWIRGYEQYF
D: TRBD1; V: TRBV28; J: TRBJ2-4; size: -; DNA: TGTGCCAGCAGTTCTCCTCTCGACAGGGCGGACAAAAACATTCAGTACTTC; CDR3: CASSSPLDRADKNIQYF
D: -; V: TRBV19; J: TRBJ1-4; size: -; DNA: TGTGCGAGACCCCATGACCGTTTAGGACAGCATAATGAAAAACTGTTTTTT; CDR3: CARPHDRLGQHNEKLFF
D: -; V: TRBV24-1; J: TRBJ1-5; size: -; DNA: TGTGCCACCAGTGCCCAGGGTGGTCAGCCCCAGCATTTT; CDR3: CATSAQGGQPQHF
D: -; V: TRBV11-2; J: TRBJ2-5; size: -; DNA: TGTGCCAGCAGCCCCCTTGGTGGGGTTCAAGAGACCCAGTACTTC; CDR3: CASSPLGGVQETQYF
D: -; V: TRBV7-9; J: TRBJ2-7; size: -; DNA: TGTGCCAGCAGCCCCACAGCATCGAGCACTCTCGTTGAGCAGTACTTC; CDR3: CASSPTASSTLVEQYF
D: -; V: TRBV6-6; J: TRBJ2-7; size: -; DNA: TGTGCCAGCAGTTACCGGGGTAGACAGAGCTCCTACGAGCAGTACTTC; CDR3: CASSYRGRQSSYEQYF
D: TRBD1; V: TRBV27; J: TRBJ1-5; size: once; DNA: TGTGCCAGCAGTAAGGACAGGGCTACAAATCAGCCCCAGCATTTT; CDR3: CASSKDRATNQPQHF
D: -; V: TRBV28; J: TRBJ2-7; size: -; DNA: TGTGCCAGCAGTCCGGACCTTTACGAGCAGTACTTC; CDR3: CASSPDLYEQYF
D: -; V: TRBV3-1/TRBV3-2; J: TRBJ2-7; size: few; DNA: TGTGCCAGCAGCCAAGTTAGGACCTACGAGCAGTACTTC; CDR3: CASSQVRTYEQYF
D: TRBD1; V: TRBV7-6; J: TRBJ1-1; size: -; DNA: TGTGCCAGCAGCTCGGGACAGGGTTTGAACACTGAAGCTTTCTTT; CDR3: CASSSGQGLNTEAFF
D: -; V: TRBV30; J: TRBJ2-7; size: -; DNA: TGTGCCTGGAGTCGACAGTCCTACGAGCAGTACTTC; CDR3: CAWSRQSYEQYF
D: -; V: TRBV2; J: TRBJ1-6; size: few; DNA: TGTGCCAGCAGTGAAGGACTAGGCTCACCCCTCCACTTT; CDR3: CASSEGLGSPLHF
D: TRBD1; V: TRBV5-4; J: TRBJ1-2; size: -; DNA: TGTGCCAGCAGCTTCCGACAGGGAGACCCCTACTATGGCTACACCTTC; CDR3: CASSFRQGDPYYGYTF
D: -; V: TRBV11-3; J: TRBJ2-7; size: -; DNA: TGTGCCAGCAGCTTAGGGACGGGGTTGGAGCAGTACTTC; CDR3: CASSLGTGLEQYF
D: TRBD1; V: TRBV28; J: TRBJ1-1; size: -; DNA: TGTGCCAGCAGTTTCTCGCAGGGGGCCCTAGAAACTGAAGCTTTCTTT; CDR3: CASSFSQGALETEAFF
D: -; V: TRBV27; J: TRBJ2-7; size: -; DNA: TGTGCCAGCAGTTTACGGCGGGGGCCCTCCTACGAGCAGTACTTC; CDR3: CASSLRRGPSYEQYF
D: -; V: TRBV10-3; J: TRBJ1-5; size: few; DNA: TGTGCCATCAGCCAATGGGAGGGCAATCAGCCCCAGCATTTT; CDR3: CAISQWEGNQPQHF
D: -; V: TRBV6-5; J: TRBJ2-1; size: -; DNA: TGTGCCAGCAGTTACTCGTCGGGGGTAGGAGAGCAGTTCTTC; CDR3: CASSYSSGVGEQFF
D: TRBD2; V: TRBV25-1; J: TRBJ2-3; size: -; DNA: TGTGCCAGCAGTGATGGGTTAGCGGGGGCAGATACGCAGTATTTT; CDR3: CASSDGLAGADTQYF
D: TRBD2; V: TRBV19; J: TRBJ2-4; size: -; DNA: TGTGCCAGTAGTAGAGGGACTAGCGGGAGTGTAAACATTCAGTACTTC; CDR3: CASSRGTSGSVNIQYF
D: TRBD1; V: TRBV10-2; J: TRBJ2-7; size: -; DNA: TGCGCCAGCAGTCCCGACAGGGTAAGCGAGCAGTACTTC; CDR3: CASSPDRVSEQYF
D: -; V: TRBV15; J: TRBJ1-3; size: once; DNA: TGTGCCACCAGCAGAGATCGTCGGGGTGCGTCTGGAAACACCATATATTTT; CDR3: CATSRDRRGASGNTIYF
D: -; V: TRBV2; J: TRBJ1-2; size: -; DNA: TGTGCCAGCAGTCAACTGGACAGCAATAACTATGGCTACACCTTC; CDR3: CASSQLDSNNYGYTF
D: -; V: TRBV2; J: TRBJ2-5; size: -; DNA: TGTGCCAGTGGGGGGGAGACCCAGTACTTC; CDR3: CASGGETQYF
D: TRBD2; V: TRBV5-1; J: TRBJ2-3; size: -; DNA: TGCGCCAGCAGCCCTGAACGGGGGGATGGACTAGCGGGAGCGGATACGCAGTATTTT; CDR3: CASSPERGDGLAGADTQYF
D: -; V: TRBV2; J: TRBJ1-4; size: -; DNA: TGTGCCACCATGAGGGGGGAAGGTGAAAAACTGTTTTTT; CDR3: CATMRGEGEKLFF
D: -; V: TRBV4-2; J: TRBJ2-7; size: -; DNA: TGTGCCAGCAGCCAAGAAGCCAGCGAACGGTACTTC; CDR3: CASSQEASERYF